This T cell receptor beta chain was sequenced in a study of T cell clones after liver transplantation. General study points: Conclusions were preliminary, with small, heterogeneous patient groups.

In germline, CDR1 is LNHDA, CDR2 SQIVND (reference sequence). Between the trimmed V and J ends, which lost 3 bases and 2 bases, there was a span of 17 bases. The CDR3 has 16 residues. Sequencing used immunoSEQ multiplex PCR; TCRdb keeps in-frame clones, though not all of them. The repertoire holds 75,000 to 95,000 clones, with roughly 83% as singletons. A word on this clone: Its antigen is undetermined.

The specimen was CD4+ T cells from blood, collected at the 22-month timepoint. The chain uses TRBV19 and TRBJ2-7; a weak D match, TRBD2 (5 bases). This clonotype was obtained from a human patient who received a liver transplant. Some T cells here may be from the graft donor. CDR3 residues: CASSILPTGFAYEQYF. CDR3 sequence (DNA): TGTGCCAGTAGTATTCTTCCGACGGGGTTCGCCTACGAGCAGTACTTC.